These T cell receptor beta chains were read from a single sample in a study of OX40 agonist ivuxolimab in advanced cancers. Generated by immunoSEQ multiplex PCR, the TCRdb table keeps only in-frame clones and is missing some. The sample yields fewer than 75,000 clones, more than 75% seen once. Here the sequenced sample was CD4+ or CD8+ T cells sorted from blood, taken in a trial of the OX40 agonist ivuxolimab. The origin of the receptors is an adult with an advanced solid tumor such as melanoma, head and neck, liver or kidney cancer. The conserved cysteine and the conserved F or W are not part of the CDR3 here. Expanded clones are given a class, and other clones once, few, many or no size at all.

j_call: TRBJ1-2; clone_size: NA; v_call: TRBV6-5; cdr3_aa: ASSPSDSDGYT
j_call: TRBJ1-1; clone_size: NA; v_call: TRBV6-1; cdr3_aa: ASMRQGGTEAF
j_call: TRBJ1-1; clone_size: once; v_call: TRBV7-2; cdr3_aa: ASSAPRYTPDRVNTEAF
j_call: TRBJ1-1; clone_size: NA; v_call: TRBV2; cdr3_aa: ASSERNLVAF
j_call: TRBJ2-5; clone_size: NA; v_call: TRBV29-1; cdr3_aa: SVVDSGQETQY
j_call: TRBJ1-2; clone_size: NA; v_call: TRBV6-1; cdr3_aa: ASSEVFQGNYGYT
j_call: TRBJ1-1; clone_size: NA; v_call: TRBV9; cdr3_aa: ASSVDNGDNTEAF
j_call: TRBJ2-1; clone_size: NA; v_call: TRBV5-4; cdr3_aa: ASSLDVYEQF
j_call: TRBJ1-5; clone_size: NA; v_call: TRBV5-6; cdr3_aa: ASSLDRGNQPQH
j_call: TRBJ2-5; clone_size: NA; v_call: TRBV19; cdr3_aa: ASSIAPRTSGRAEETQY
j_call: TRBJ1-2; clone_size: NA; v_call: TRBV28; cdr3_aa: ASSPPWGDYGYT
j_call: TRBJ2-7; clone_size: once; v_call: TRBV28; cdr3_aa: ASRRYYEQY
j_call: TRBJ1-1; clone_size: NA; v_call: TRBV5-1; cdr3_aa: ASSRSGQGAGGTEAF
j_call: TRBJ2-5; clone_size: NA; v_call: TRBV4-3; cdr3_aa: ASSPSGSQTQY
j_call: TRBJ1-5; clone_size: NA; v_call: TRBV18; cdr3_aa: ASSSGTPVDQPQH
j_call: TRBJ1-4; clone_size: NA; v_call: TRBV28; cdr3_aa: ASRVGNNEKLF
j_call: TRBJ2-3; clone_size: NA; v_call: TRBV2; cdr3_aa: ASSSAPGLHGTDTQY
j_call: TRBJ1-2; clone_size: few; v_call: TRBV2; cdr3_aa: ASSGSQYGYT
j_call: TRBJ2-3; clone_size: NA; v_call: TRBV27; cdr3_aa: ASSLLIPTHTDTQY
j_call: TRBJ1-5; clone_size: NA; v_call: TRBV19; cdr3_aa: ASTLTGSRGQPQH
j_call: TRBJ2-7; clone_size: NA; v_call: TRBV4-2; cdr3_aa: ASSLRTSGEDYEQY
j_call: TRBJ1-5; clone_size: NA; v_call: TRBV10-3; cdr3_aa: AIRGGTGQPQH
j_call: TRBJ2-1; clone_size: NA; v_call: TRBV28; cdr3_aa: ASNPAPSGGGNEQF
j_call: TRBJ2-1; clone_size: few; v_call: TRBV18; cdr3_aa: ASSRISAPYNEQF
j_call: TRBJ2-3; clone_size: NA; v_call: TRBV7-9; cdr3_aa: ASSIMEPYTQY
j_call: TRBJ1-1; clone_size: NA; v_call: TRBV6-5; cdr3_aa: ASRNDRNTEAF
j_call: TRBJ1-1; clone_size: NA; v_call: TRBV2; cdr3_aa: ASSVNSGGENTEAF
j_call: TRBJ1-4; clone_size: NA; v_call: TRBV4-1; cdr3_aa: ASSQVGAGNEKLF
j_call: TRBJ1-1; clone_size: NA; v_call: TRBV5-1; cdr3_aa: ASSPLQGSGTEAF
j_call: TRBJ2-6; clone_size: few; v_call: TRBV10-3; cdr3_aa: AISGTRESGANVLT
j_call: TRBJ2-3; clone_size: NA; v_call: TRBV19; cdr3_aa: ASSIQLAGATDTQY
j_call: TRBJ2-5; clone_size: once; v_call: TRBV19; cdr3_aa: ASSSTPGRETQY
j_call: TRBJ2-5; clone_size: few; v_call: TRBV5-1; cdr3_aa: ASSFMETQY
j_call: TRBJ2-2; clone_size: NA; v_call: TRBV6-5; cdr3_aa: ASSYSDHNTGELF
j_call: TRBJ2-7; clone_size: NA; v_call: TRBV27; cdr3_aa: ASSLAAQREQY
j_call: TRBJ1-5; clone_size: once; v_call: TRBV27; cdr3_aa: ATGRLGQPQH
j_call: TRBJ2-2; clone_size: few; v_call: TRBV6-6; cdr3_aa: ASRTSNTGELF
j_call: TRBJ1-1; clone_size: NA; v_call: TRBV5-5; cdr3_aa: ASSRTGVGTEAF